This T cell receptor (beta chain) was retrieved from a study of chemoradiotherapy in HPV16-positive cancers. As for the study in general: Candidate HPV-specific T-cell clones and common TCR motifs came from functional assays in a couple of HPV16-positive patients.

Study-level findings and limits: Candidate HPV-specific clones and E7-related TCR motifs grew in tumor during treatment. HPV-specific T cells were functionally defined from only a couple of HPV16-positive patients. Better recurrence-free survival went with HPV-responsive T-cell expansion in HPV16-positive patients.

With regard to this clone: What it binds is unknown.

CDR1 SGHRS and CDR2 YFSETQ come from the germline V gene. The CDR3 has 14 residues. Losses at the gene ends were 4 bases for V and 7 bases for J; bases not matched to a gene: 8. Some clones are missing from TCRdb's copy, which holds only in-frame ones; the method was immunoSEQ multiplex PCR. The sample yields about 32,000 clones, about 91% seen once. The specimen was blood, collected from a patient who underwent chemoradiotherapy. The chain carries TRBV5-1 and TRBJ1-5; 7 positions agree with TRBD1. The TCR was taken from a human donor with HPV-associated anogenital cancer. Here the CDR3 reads CASSLTGDRQPQHF. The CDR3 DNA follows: TGCGCCAGCAGCCTAACAGGGGATCGGCAGCCCCAGCATTTT.